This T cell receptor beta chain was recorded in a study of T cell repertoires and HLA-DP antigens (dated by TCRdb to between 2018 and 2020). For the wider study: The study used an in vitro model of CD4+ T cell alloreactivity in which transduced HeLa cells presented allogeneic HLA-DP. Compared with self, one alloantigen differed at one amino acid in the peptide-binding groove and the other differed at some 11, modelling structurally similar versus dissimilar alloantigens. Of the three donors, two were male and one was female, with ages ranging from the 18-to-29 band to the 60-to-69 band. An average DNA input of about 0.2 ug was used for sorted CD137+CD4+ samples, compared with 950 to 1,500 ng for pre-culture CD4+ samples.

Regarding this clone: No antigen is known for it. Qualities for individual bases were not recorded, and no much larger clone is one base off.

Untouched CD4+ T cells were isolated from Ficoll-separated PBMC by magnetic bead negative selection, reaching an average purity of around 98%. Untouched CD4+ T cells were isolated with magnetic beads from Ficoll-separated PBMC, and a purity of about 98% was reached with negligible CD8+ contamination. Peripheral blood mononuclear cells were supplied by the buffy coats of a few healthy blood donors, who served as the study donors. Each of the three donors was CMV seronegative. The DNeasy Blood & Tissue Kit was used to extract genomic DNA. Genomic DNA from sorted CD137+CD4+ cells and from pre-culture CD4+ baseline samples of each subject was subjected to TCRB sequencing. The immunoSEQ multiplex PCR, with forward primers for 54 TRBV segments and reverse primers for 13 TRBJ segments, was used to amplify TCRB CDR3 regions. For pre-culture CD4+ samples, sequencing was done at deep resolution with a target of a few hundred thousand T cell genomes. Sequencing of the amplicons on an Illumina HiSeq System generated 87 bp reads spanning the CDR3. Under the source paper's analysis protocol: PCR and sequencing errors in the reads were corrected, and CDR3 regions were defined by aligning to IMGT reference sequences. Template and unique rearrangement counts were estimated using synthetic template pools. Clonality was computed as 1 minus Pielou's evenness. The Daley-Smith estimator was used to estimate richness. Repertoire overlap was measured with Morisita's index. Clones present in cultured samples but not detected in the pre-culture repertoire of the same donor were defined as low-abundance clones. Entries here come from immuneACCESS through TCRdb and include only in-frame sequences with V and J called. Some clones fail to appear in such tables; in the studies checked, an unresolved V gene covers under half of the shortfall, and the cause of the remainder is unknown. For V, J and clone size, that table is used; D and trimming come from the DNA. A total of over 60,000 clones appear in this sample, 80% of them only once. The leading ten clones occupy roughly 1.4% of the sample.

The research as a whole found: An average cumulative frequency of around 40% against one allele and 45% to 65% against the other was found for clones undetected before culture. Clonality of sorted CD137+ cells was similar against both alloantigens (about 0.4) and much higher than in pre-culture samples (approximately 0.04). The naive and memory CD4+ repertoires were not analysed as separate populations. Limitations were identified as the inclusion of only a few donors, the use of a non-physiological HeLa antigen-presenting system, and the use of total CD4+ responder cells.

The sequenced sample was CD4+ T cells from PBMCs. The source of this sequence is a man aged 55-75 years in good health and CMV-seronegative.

The CDR3 region: CASSYRGARETQYF. The sequence in DNA is TGTGCCAGCAGTTACAGGGGGGCGAGGGAGACCCAGTACTTC. The chain is assembled from TRBV6-6 and TRBJ2-5; the D gene is tentatively TRBD1 or TRBD2, each matching 6 bases. V and J lose 2 bases and 5 bases, and a span of 12 bases separates them. Per the germline V gene (reference sequence), MNHNY is the CDR1 and SVGAGI is the CDR2. The CDR3, cysteine through phenylalanine, is 14 amino acids long. Just the 42-base CDR3 DNA is kept, in frame starting at base 1.